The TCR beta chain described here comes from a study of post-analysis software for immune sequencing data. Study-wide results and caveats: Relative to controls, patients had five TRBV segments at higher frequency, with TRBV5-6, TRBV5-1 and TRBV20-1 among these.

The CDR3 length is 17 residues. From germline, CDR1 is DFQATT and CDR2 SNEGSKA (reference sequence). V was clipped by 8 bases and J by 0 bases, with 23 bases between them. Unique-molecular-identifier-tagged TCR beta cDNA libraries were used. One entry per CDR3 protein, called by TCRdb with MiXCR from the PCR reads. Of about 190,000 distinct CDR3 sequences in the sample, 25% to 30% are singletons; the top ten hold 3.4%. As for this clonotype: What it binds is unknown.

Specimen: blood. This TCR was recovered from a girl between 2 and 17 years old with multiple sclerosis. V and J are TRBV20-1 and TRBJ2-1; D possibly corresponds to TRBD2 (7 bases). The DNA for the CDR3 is TGCAGTTTCAGGGGTGGTAGCGGGCTCAGCTCCTACAATGAGCAGTTCTTC. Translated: CSFRGGSGLSSYNEQFF.